This TCR beta chain comes out of a study of shared clonotypes between healthy human individuals. The study separated CD4+ cells into CD45RA+ naive and CD45RA-negative memory subsets. The J segment lost 7 bases and the V segment lost 0 bases, leaving 9 bases of the junction unmatched. The CDR3 has 17 residues. Germline CDR1 and CDR2: SGDLS and YYNGEE. About this clone itself: Its specificity is unknown.

Findings and limits, study-wide: Sampling involved blood alone; tissue repertoires likely differ. Compared with memory subsets, naive subsets generally had larger estimated richness.

Genomic DNA of every subset was divided equally among multiple immunoSEQ plates. The method was immunoSEQ multiplex PCR; TCRdb's version includes in-frame clones alone and lacks a portion of them. Of 1.6 million or so clones listed, 98% to 99% are singletons. The rearrangement joins TRBV9 to TRBJ2-3, with 12 bases aligning to TRBD2. The clonotype was recovered from a man aged 25-40 years in good health. The sample consisted of naive CD4+ T cells sorted from blood. Documented subset: CD45RA+ positively selected. The CDR3 sequence: CASSVDGTSGWLNTQYF. The CDR3 DNA reads as TGTGCCAGCAGCGTAGATGGGACTAGCGGGTGGCTAAATACGCAGTATTTT.